This T cell receptor (beta chain) came from a study of T cell repertoires in cytomegalovirus infection. The overall study: Shared public TCR beta signatures pointed to both CMV infection and a matching HLA type. Findings and limits, study-wide: Cumulative frequency (of public TCR beta family members) identified carriers of CMV plus the relevant HLA. The response measured ex vivo was dominated by TCR beta clonotypes (HLA-C-restricted and CMV-specific).

About this clonotype: Its target is unknown. Its ends do not fully match the called genes, so a read error is possible.

TCRdb re-called the reads through MiXCR, storing one row per CDR3 protein. The sample has approximately 500,000 distinct CDR3 sequences, about 17% seen once; the top ten hold about 24%. The CDR3 is 16 residues long. The germline V gene has CDR1 SGHTA and CDR2 FQGNSA. J is TRBJ2-5 and V is TRBV7-2; TRBD2 matches at 8 bases. The sequenced sample consisted of CD8+ T cells from PBMCs. The source of this sequence is a human donor in good health (CMV status not recorded). Some clones in this sample may be carry-over from other donors' samples. The CDR3 DNA is TGTGCAAGCAGCCAGACTAGCGTGCGCCCCCGAGAGACCCAGTACTTC. Amino acid sequence: CASSQTSVRPRETQYF.